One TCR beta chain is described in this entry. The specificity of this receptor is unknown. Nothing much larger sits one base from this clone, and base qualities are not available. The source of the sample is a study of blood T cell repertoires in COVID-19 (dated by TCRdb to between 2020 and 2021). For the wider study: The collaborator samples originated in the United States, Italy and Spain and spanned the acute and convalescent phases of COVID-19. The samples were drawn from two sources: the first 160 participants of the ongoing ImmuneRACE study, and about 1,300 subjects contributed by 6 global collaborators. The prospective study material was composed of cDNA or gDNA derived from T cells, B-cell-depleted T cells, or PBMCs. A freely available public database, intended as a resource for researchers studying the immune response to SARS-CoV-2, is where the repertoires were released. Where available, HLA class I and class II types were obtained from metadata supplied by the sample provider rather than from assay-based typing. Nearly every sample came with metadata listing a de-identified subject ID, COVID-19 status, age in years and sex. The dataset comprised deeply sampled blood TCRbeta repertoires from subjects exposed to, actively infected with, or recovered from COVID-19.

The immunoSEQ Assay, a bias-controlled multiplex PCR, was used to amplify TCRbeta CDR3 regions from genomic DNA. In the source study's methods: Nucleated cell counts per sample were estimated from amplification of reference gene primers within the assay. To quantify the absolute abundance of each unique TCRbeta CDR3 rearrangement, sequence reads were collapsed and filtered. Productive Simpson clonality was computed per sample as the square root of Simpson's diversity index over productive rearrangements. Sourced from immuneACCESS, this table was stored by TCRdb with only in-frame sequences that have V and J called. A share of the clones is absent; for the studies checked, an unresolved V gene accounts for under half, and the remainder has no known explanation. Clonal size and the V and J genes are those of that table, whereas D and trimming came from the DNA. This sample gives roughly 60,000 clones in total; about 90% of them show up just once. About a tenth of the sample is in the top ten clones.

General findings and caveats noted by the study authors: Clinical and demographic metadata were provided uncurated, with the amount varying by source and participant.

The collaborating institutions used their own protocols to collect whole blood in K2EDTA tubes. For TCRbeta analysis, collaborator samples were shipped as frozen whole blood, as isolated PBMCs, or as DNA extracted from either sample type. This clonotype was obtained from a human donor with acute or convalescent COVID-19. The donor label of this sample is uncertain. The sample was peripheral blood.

The CDR3 loop reads CASVDSGYTF. The bases are TGTGCCAGCGTCGATAGCGGCTACACCTTC. The rearranged segments are TRBV2 and TRBJ1-2; no D segment can be confidently identified. The CDR3 contains 10 residues, cysteine and phenylalanine counted. Just the 30-base CDR3 DNA is kept, in frame starting at base 1. CDR1 SNHLY and CDR2 FYNNEI are derived from the germline V gene. V is cut by 8 bases and J by 8 bases, and the space between the germline ends is 9 bases.